The 23 T cell receptor beta chains below were found in one sample sequenced in a study of shared clonotypes between healthy human individuals (dated by TCRdb to about 2020). For the CD8 naive samples, CD45RO-negative cells were positively selected for CCR7, yielding a CD45RA+CCR7+ population from which TemRA cells were excluded. Libraries came from the immunoSEQ multiplex PCR assay. TCRdb stores this immuneACCESS table with in-frame sequences only. Part of the clones is absent; in the studies checked, under half of the shortfall reflects unresolved V genes, and no reason is known for the rest. The sample table shows 550,000 to 750,000 clones, and roughly 95% are seen once. The top ten hold roughly 0.1% of the sample. Source material: naive CD8+ T cells sorted from blood. The cell subset or site label, as the study defines it: CD45RA+CCR7+. The receptors shown here come from a woman younger than 45 in good health.

This chain connects TRBV27 to TRBJ2-7; 9 nucleotides match TRBD2. V shed 5 bases, J shed 3 bases, and the junction held 8 bases outside the gene matches. Per the germline V gene, CDR1 is MNHEY and CDR2 is SMNVEV (reference sequence). This CDR3 has 15 amino acids. In DNA, the CDR3 is TGTGCCAGCAGTCCCGCGGCGGGAGGGTACTACGAGCAGTACTTC. Translating gives CASSPAAGGYYEQYF.

In the case of this clone: The junction shows a germline mismatch at one end, possibly a read error. The chain recombines TRBV6-5 with TRBJ2-5, with D perhaps matching TRBD1 (6 bases). The length of the CDR3 is 11 residues. Germline loops: CDR1 MNHEY, CDR2 SVGAGI. The CDR3 region is CASSNRQVNNF. CDR3 DNA sequence: TGTGCCAGCAGTAACCGACAGGTTAATAACTTC.

The chain recombines TRBV27 with TRBJ1-1; perhaps TRBD1 as D (5 bases). Deletions cut 2 bases from V and 0 bases from J, with 7 bases between. The CDR3 loop spans 14 amino acids. Germline CDR1 and CDR2: MNHEY and SMNVEV (reference sequence). CDR3 region: CASSLRGVNTEAFF. The CDR3 DNA is TGTGCCAGCAGTTTAAGAGGGGTGAACACTGAAGCTTTCTTT.

This chain links TRBV9 with TRBJ2-2, with TRBD1 matching 7 bases. The junction had 8 bases not matched to a gene; V was cut back by 2 bases and J by 4 bases. Per germline, CDR1 SGDLS and CDR2 YYNGEE. The CDR3 contains 16 residues. CDR3 bases: TGTGCCAGCAGCGTCCTGATGACAGGGAGCACCGGGGAGCTGTTTTTT. Its protein is CASSVLMTGSTGELFF.

The chain employs TRBV11-2 and TRBJ1-5; D remains ambiguous. V lost 1 base and J lost 1, with 5 bases in between. The CDR3 consists of 14 residues. Per the germline V gene, CDR1 is SGHAT and CDR2 is FQNNGV. This chain's CDR3 is CASSLGWSNQPQHF. The CDR3 DNA follows: TGTGCCAGCAGCTTAGGGTGGAGCAATCAGCCCCAGCATTTT.

The J gene is TRBJ2-3, the V gene TRBV27, with D possibly TRBD2 on 6 matching bases. Trimming took 2 bases from V and 6 from J, leaving 6 bases between them. Germline V gene lookup returns CDR1 MNHEY and CDR2 SMNVEV (reference sequence). The CDR3 spans 12 residues. The CDR3 is CASSLRGDTQYF. As DNA, the CDR3 is TGTGCCAGCAGTTTACGGGGGGATACGCAGTATTTT.

This clone was detected only once. J is TRBJ1-5 and V is TRBV28, with D hard to call. Germline CDR1 MDHEN, CDR2 SYDVKM. Trimming took off 7 bases at V and 6 bases at J, with 13 bases between the two ends. The CDR3 has 13 amino acids. The CDR3 is CASTEYGFQPQHF. The DNA for the CDR3 is TGTGCCAGCACCGAGTACGGGTTTCAGCCCCAGCATTTT.

The chain employs TRBV2 and TRBJ1-6; D ambiguous. CDR1 SNHLY and CDR2 FYNNEI come from the germline V gene. CDR3 length equals 16 residues. Trimming took 7 bases from V and 13 from J, leaving 26 bases between them. In nucleotides, the CDR3 is TGTGCCAGCAACCTACTCTATGGCGTCGTTGGGTCGCCCCTCCACTTT. Its translation: CASNLLYGVVGSPLHF.

The chain employs TRBV27 and TRBJ2-7; D may correspond to TRBD1 or TRBD2 (5 bases each). The CDR3 length is 15 residues. V was cut by 5 bases and J by 7 bases, with 21 bases left in between. The germline V gene encodes CDR1 MNHEY and CDR2 SMNVEV (reference sequence). The DNA of the CDR3 is TGTGCCAGCAGTACTATAGCAGCCGGGACGGGAGAGCAGTACTTC. It codes for CASSTIAAGTGEQYF.

This chain links TRBV4-1 with TRBJ2-7; the match to TRBD2 covers 12 bases. The CDR3 is made up of 16 amino acids. V lost 4 bases and J lost 2; bases outside the gene matches: 6. Germline values: CDR1 MGHRA, CDR2 YSYEKL. CDR3 coding DNA: TGCGCCAGCAGCCCCTCACTAGCGGGAGGTACCTACGAGCAGTACTTC. As protein: CASSPSLAGGTYEQYF.

This chain links TRBV13 with TRBJ2-3; 12 bases align to TRBD2. Germline trimming cut 4 bases from V and 5 bases from J; bases unmatched to any gene: 1. The CDR3 runs to 14 residues. Germline CDR1 reads PRHDT; CDR2 reads FYEKMQ (reference sequence). The CDR3 is CASSSGLAGDTQYF. The CDR3 DNA reads TGTGCCAGCAGCTCGGGACTAGCGGGAGATACGCAGTATTTT.

The chain is built from TRBV7-9 and TRBJ2-1; D possibly corresponds to TRBD2 (5 bases). CDR1 is SEHNR, CDR2 FQNEAQ, per germline (reference sequence). Deletions cut 5 bases from V and 8 bases from J, with 10 bases between. CDR3 size: 12 residues. CDR3: CASSQISDEQFF. The CDR3 nucleotides are TGTGCCAGCAGCCAGATTAGCGATGAGCAGTTCTTC.

This chain uses TRBV2 with TRBJ1-2; 9 bases map to TRBD1. This CDR3 is built from 12 residues. Germline V gene sequence: CDR1 SNHLY, CDR2 FYNNEI. J was trimmed by 8 bases and V by 9 bases; bases with no gene match: 7. CDR3 protein: CAREGQGLGYTF. The CDR3 DNA reads TGTGCCAGAGAGGGACAGGGTCTGGGCTACACCTTC.

This rearrangement joins TRBV7-6 to TRBJ2-7; 8 nucleotides match TRBD2. Per germline, CDR1 SGHVS and CDR2 FNYEAQ. V trimming: 3 bases; J trimming: 5 bases; junction bases outside the gene matches: 3. The CDR3 length is 13 residues. This CDR3 reads CASSFNSGNEQYF. For the CDR3, the DNA is TGTGCCAGCAGCTTTAATAGCGGGAACGAGCAGTACTTC.

The chain links TRBV2 to TRBJ1-1; D gene ambiguous. With 7 bases removed from V and 0 bases from J, the gap between germline ends came to 0 bases. Per the germline V gene, CDR1 is SNHLY and CDR2 is FYNNEI. The CDR3 contains 10 residues. The CDR3 region has the DNA TGTGCCAGCATGAACACTGAAGCTTTCTTT. It encodes CASMNTEAFF.

The J gene is TRBJ2-7, the V gene TRBV11-2; tentative D call: TRBD1 (5 bases). The CDR3 has 15 residues. Germline CDR1 is SGHAT and CDR2 is FQNNGV. Trimming pared 1 base from V and 6 bases from J, leaving 16 bases between. In nucleotides, the CDR3 is TGTGCCAGCAGCTTAGGGGCAGGGCCCGTGGGCGAGCAGTACTTC. This sequence encodes CASSLGAGPVGEQYF.

The chain uses TRBV28 and TRBJ2-1; D is possibly TRBD1 or TRBD2 (5 bases each). CDR3 length: 15 residues. V was cut by 6 bases and J by 6 bases, with 18 bases left in between. CDR1 is MDHEN, CDR2 SYDVKM, per germline. The CDR3 spells CASRESEGIGNEQFF. The CDR3 DNA is TGTGCCAGCAGAGAGAGCGAGGGGATCGGCAATGAGCAGTTCTTC.

This chain links TRBV9 with TRBJ2-1; 10 nucleotides agree with TRBD2. The CDR3 is 15 amino acids. Looked up from germline, CDR1 is SGDLS and CDR2 is YYNGEE. V trimming: 4 bases; J trimming: 2 bases; junction bases outside the gene matches: 3. Here the CDR3 reads CASSPTSGTYNEQFF. CDR3 in DNA: TGTGCCAGCAGCCCAACTAGCGGGACCTACAATGAGCAGTTCTTC.

The V and J genes are TRBV4-1 and TRBJ2-1; the D gene is possibly TRBD2 (5 bases). The V gene lost 3 bases and the J gene lost 10 bases, with 7 bases spanning the gap. Germline CDR1 reads MGHRA; CDR2 reads YSYEKL. The CDR3 sequence is 11 residues long. In nucleotides, the CDR3 is TGCGCCAGCAGCCACGGAGGAGAGCAGTTCTTC. This encodes CASSHGGEQFF.

The genes are TRBV9 and TRBJ1-1; D is uncertain. V was shortened by 3 bases and J by 3 bases, with 18 bases between the two germline ends. The CDR3 totals 16 residues. Per germline, CDR1 SGDLS and CDR2 YYNGEE. The CDR3, as DNA: TGTGCCAGCAGCGCAACCAGAACGTCTTGGGACACTGAAGCTTTCTTT. It specifies CASSATRTSWDTEAFF. The full variable domain, its missing parts supplied by reference TRBV9 and TRBJ1-1, is DSGVTQTPKHLITATGQRVTLRCSPRSGDLSVYWYQQSLDQGLQFLIQYYNGEERAKGNILERFSAQQFPDLHSELNLSSLELGDSALYFCASSATRTSWDTEAFFGQGTRLTVV.

The chain recombines TRBV27 with TRBJ2-7; 7 bases match TRBD1. CDR1 and CDR2 from the germline V gene are MNHEY and SMNVEV (reference sequence). CDR3 length: 15 residues. The V segment lost 8 bases and the J segment 0 bases; nucleotides outside the gene matches: 10. The CDR3 reads CASGDKQGFSYEQYF. CDR3 bases: TGTGCCAGCGGAGATAAACAGGGGTTCTCCTACGAGCAGTACTTC.

The rearrangement joins TRBV5-6 to TRBJ2-1; 8 nucleotides align to TRBD1. This CDR3 is built from 15 residues. CDR1 and CDR2 (germline): SGHDT, YYEEEE. Trimming at V came to 2 bases and at J to 7 bases, leaving 8 bases not matched to a gene. CDR3 loop: CASSFMVQGANEQFF. Here the CDR3 DNA reads TGTGCCAGCAGCTTTATGGTGCAGGGGGCAAATGAGCAGTTCTTC.

This clone was found once. The chain recombines TRBV21-1 with TRBJ2-1; the table's D gene call, TRBD2, was not cross checked with the DNA. TRBV21-1 is listed as a pseudogene. This CDR3 is 12 amino acids long. The CDR3 spells CASVIIGNEQFF. The DNA for the CDR3 is TGTGCCAGCGTAATTATCGGGAATGAGCAGTTCTTC.